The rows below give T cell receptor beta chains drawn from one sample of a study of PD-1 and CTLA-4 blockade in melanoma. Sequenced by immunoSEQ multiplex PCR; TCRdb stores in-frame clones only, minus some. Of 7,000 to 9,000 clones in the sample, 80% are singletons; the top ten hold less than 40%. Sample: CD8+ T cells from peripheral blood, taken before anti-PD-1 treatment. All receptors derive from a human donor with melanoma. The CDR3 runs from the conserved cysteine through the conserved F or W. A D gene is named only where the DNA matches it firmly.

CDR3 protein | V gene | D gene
CASSVEWGRSQTDTQYF | TRBV9 | NA
CASSHKELDLTGKFTDTQYF | TRBV7-7 | TRBD1
CASTSGGWNSPLHF | TRBV27 | NA
CASSLAMEVGGFF | TRBV12-3/TRBV12-4 | NA
CASSLVGQPEPQHF | TRBV7-2 | TRBD1
CASSETSTDTQYF | TRBV5-1 | NA
CASSLEIAARSPLHF | TRBV5-4 | NA
CASSSDRLLNTEAFF | TRBV7-6 | NA
CASTGQGSGELFF | TRBV12-3/TRBV12-4 | TRBD1
CASSLMQPGNTIYF | TRBV7-2 | NA
CASSLPRDEQFF | TRBV11-2 | NA
CASSHGQRRGTGELFF | TRBV3-1/TRBV3-2 | NA
CASSFSLKSSYEQYF | TRBV5-6 | NA
CASLRDRGVSYEQYF | TRBV28 | TRBD1
CASSPTGTASSYEQYF | TRBV3-1/TRBV3-2 | NA
CASSQVGINNQPQHF | TRBV4-1 | NA
CASSLQGYGELFF | TRBV5-4 | NA
CASSADRGAEAFF | TRBV7-9 | TRBD1
CASASGASTTEAFF | TRBV11-3 | NA
CASSPRLAGGGKTQYF | TRBV7-2 | TRBD2
CASRPFSSGAETQYF | TRBV4-1 | TRBD2
CASSEGHQNYGYTF | TRBV2 | NA
CASSEALGTDTQYF | TRBV6-1 | NA
CASSPGTGTGNYEQYF | TRBV5-1 | NA
CASSRTMNTGELFF | TRBV27 | NA
CASGLGNTEAFF | TRBV12-5 | NA